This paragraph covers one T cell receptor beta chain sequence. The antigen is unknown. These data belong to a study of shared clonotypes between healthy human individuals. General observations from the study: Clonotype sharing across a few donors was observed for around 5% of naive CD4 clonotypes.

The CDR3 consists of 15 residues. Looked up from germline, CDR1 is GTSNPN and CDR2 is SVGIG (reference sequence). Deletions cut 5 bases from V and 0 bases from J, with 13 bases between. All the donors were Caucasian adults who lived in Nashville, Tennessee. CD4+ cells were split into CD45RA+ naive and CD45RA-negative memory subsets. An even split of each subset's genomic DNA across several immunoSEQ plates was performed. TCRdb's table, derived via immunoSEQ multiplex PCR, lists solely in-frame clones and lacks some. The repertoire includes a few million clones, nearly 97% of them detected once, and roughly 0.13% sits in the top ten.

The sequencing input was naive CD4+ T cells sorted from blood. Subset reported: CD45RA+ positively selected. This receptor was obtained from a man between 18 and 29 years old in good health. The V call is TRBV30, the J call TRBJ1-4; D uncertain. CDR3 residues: CAWGLPTATNEKLFF. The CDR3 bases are TGTGCCTGGGGCCTCCCCACGGCAACTAATGAAAAACTGTTTTTT.